The entry that follows covers one T cell receptor (beta chain) sequence. Multiplex PCR in two rounds served to amplify TCR beta CDR3 from genomic DNA. Amplification in first-round PCR relied on primers specific to each TRBV and TRBJ gene. TCRdb re-called the multiplex PCR reads through MiXCR, storing one row per CDR3 protein. Of about 16,000 distinct CDR3 sequences detected, around 41% appear once; the ten largest clones hold 35% to 50%. Germline values: CDR1 MNHNS, CDR2 SASEGT. After removal of 8 bases from V and 3 bases from J, the junction contained 1 base not matched to a gene. This CDR3 contains 13 residues. The data belong to a study of prognosis after radiotherapy for stage I lung cancer.

The rearrangement links TRBV6-1 to TRBJ1-6, with 7 bases fitting TRBD1. Sequencing used PBMCs, obtained before or after stereotactic body radiation therapy (not recorded which). The receptor was isolated from a donor aged 50 or older with non-small cell lung cancer. CDR3 protein: CASWDSYNSPLHF. CDR3 nucleotide sequence: TGTGCCAGCTGGGACAGCTATAATTCACCCCTCCACTTT.